This entry features one TCR beta chain sequence. This entry is derived from a study of blood T cell repertoires in COVID-19. Trimming at V came to 3 bases and at J to 3 bases, leaving 1 base not matched to a gene. The CDR3 consists of 14 residues. CDR1 and CDR2 (germline): LNHDA, SQIVND (reference sequence). Only in-frame clones appear in the TCRdb table, and some are missing; sequencing was by immunoSEQ multiplex PCR. The sample contains around 230,000 clones, around nine tenths of which appear only once. Material: peripheral blood. The TCR comes from a man aged 35-49 years with acute or convalescent COVID-19. The chain is built from TRBV19 and TRBJ2-7; 11 bases agree with TRBD1. The CDR3 sequence is CASSMDRGLYEQYF. CDR3 DNA sequence: TGTGCCAGTAGTATGGACAGGGGGCTCTACGAGCAGTACTTC.